These T cell receptor beta chains were read from a single sample in a study of post-analysis software for immune sequencing data. Each CDR3 protein is one row after TCRdb ran MiXCR on the PCR reads. The data hold roughly 670,000 distinct CDR3 sequences, with roughly three fifths observed a single time. Sequenced input: blood. These receptors were taken from a girl aged 2 to 9 with multiple sclerosis. CDR3s include the opening cysteine and the closing phenylalanine or tryptophan. A D gene is named only where the DNA matches it firmly. Clone size appears in some rows only: once, few, many, or a class for an expanded clone.

V gene: TRBV28
J gene: TRBJ2-4
clone size: NA
CDR3 length: 16
D gene: NA
CDR3 DNA: TGTGCCAGCAGTTTTATCCCCAGACTAGCCAAAAACATTCAGTACTTC
CDR3 protein: CASSFIPRLAKNIQYF

V gene: TRBV5-5
J gene: TRBJ1-2
clone size: few
CDR3 length: 15
D gene: NA
CDR3 DNA: TGTGCCAGCAGCCCTGAACCTCCGGGTATTCGAGGCTACACCTTC
CDR3 protein: CASSPEPPGIRGYTF

V gene: TRBV6-5
J gene: TRBJ2-1
clone size: few
CDR3 length: 16
D gene: TRBD2
CDR3 DNA: TGTGCCAGCAGCCCCATAGCGGGGGGAACCTACAATGAGCAGTTCTTC
CDR3 protein: CASSPIAGGTYNEQFF

V gene: TRBV12-3/TRBV12-4
J gene: TRBJ2-5
clone size: NA
CDR3 length: 13
D gene: TRBD2
CDR3 DNA: TGTACCAGCAGCCGACTAGCGGGTGAGACCCAGTACTTC
CDR3 protein: CTSSRLAGETQYF

V gene: TRBV7-9
J gene: TRBJ2-1
clone size: NA
CDR3 length: 15
D gene: TRBD2
CDR3 DNA: TGTGCCAGCAGCTATGCTAGCGGGTCCTACAATGAGCAGTTCTTC
CDR3 protein: CASSYASGSYNEQFF

V gene: TRBV20-1
J gene: TRBJ1-1
clone size: few
CDR3 length: 11
D gene: NA
CDR3 DNA: TGCAGGCCGGGGGGGCTCACTGAAGCTTTCTTT
CDR3 protein: CRPGGLTEAFF

V gene: TRBV4-1
J gene: TRBJ2-5
clone size: NA
CDR3 length: 11
D gene: NA
CDR3 DNA: TGCGCCAGCAGCCGCGGTTTGGAGCAGTACTTC
CDR3 protein: CASSRGLEQYF

V gene: TRBV20-1
J gene: TRBJ2-1
clone size: NA
CDR3 length: 15
D gene: TRBD2
CDR3 DNA: TGCAGTGGAAAGCGGGGACTAGGTTGGATCAATGAGCAGTTCTTC
CDR3 protein: CSGKRGLGWINEQFF

V gene: TRBV7-9
J gene: TRBJ1-2
clone size: NA
CDR3 length: 13
D gene: TRBD1
CDR3 DNA: TGTGCCAGCAGCCCCGGACAGGGCCTCCATCTCACCTTC
CDR3 protein: CASSPGQGLHLTF

V gene: TRBV11-3
J gene: TRBJ1-4
clone size: NA
CDR3 length: 16
D gene: NA
CDR3 DNA: TGTGCCAGCAGTCGAATCTCAGGGGCGACGACTGAAAAACTGTTTTTT
CDR3 protein: CASSRISGATTEKLFF

V gene: TRBV6-5
J gene: TRBJ2-7
clone size: NA
CDR3 length: 15
D gene: TRBD2
CDR3 DNA: TGTGCCAGCAGTTACTCGGGAGGGAGGTCCTACGAGCAGTACTTC
CDR3 protein: CASSYSGGRSYEQYF

V gene: TRBV7-3
J gene: TRBJ2-3
clone size: few
CDR3 length: 15
D gene: NA
CDR3 DNA: TGTGCCAGCAGCTTAGAAGGGTCAACCACAGATACGCAGTATTTT
CDR3 protein: CASSLEGSTTDTQYF

V gene: TRBV12-3/TRBV12-4
J gene: TRBJ2-1
clone size: NA
CDR3 length: 16
D gene: TRBD2
CDR3 DNA: TGTGCCAGCAGTGCGCTGGGACTAGCGGGATACAATGAGCAGTTCTTC
CDR3 protein: CASSALGLAGYNEQFF

V gene: TRBV6-6
J gene: TRBJ1-1
clone size: NA
CDR3 length: 16
D gene: NA
CDR3 DNA: TGTGCCAGCAGTTACTCGGGGCAGACTCTAAACACTGAAGCTTTCTTT
CDR3 protein: CASSYSGQTLNTEAFF

V gene: TRBV11-2
J gene: TRBJ2-5
clone size: NA
CDR3 length: 17
D gene: NA
CDR3 DNA: TGTGCCAGCAGCTTAAGTGGTAGGGGCTGGTACCAAGAGACCCAGTACTTC
CDR3 protein: CASSLSGRGWYQETQYF

V gene: TRBV6-2/TRBV6-3
J gene: TRBJ2-5
clone size: NA
CDR3 length: 14
D gene: NA
CDR3 DNA: TGTGCCAGCAGACCCAATACTATCGAAGAGACCCAGTACTTC
CDR3 protein: CASRPNTIEETQYF

V gene: TRBV30
J gene: TRBJ2-1
clone size: few
CDR3 length: 14
D gene: NA
CDR3 DNA: TGTGCCTCGAGCGCGGGGAGCGGATACAATGAGCAGTTCTTC
CDR3 protein: CASSAGSGYNEQFF

V gene: TRBV12-3/TRBV12-4
J gene: TRBJ2-1
clone size: many
CDR3 length: 11
D gene: NA
CDR3 DNA: TGTGCCAGCAGCTTCGGGGGTGAGCAGTTCTTC
CDR3 protein: CASSFGGEQFF

V gene: TRBV7-9
J gene: TRBJ2-4
clone size: few
CDR3 length: 15
D gene: NA
CDR3 DNA: TGTGCCAGCAGCTCGACGACAGGCCCCGGGAACATTCAGTACTTC
CDR3 protein: CASSSTTGPGNIQYF

V gene: TRBV12-3/TRBV12-4
J gene: TRBJ1-5
clone size: NA
CDR3 length: 15
D gene: TRBD1
CDR3 DNA: TGTGCCAGCAGGACAGGGGAAGGGCTCAATCAGCCCCAGCATTTT
CDR3 protein: CASRTGEGLNQPQHF

V gene: TRBV7-2
J gene: TRBJ2-5
clone size: few
CDR3 length: 15
D gene: TRBD1
CDR3 DNA: TGTGCCAGCAGCGTTAGACAGGGGTGGGCAGAGACCCAGTACTTC
CDR3 protein: CASSVRQGWAETQYF

V gene: TRBV7-2
J gene: TRBJ2-7
clone size: NA
CDR3 length: 15
D gene: NA
CDR3 DNA: TGTGCCAGCAGCCCAGAGACACCGCTATACTACGAGCAGTACTTC
CDR3 protein: CASSPETPLYYEQYF

V gene: TRBV10-3
J gene: TRBJ2-7
clone size: few
CDR3 length: 13
D gene: TRBD1
CDR3 DNA: TGTGCCATTGGGACAGTGGACGGCTACGAGCAGTACTTC
CDR3 protein: CAIGTVDGYEQYF

V gene: TRBV20-1
J gene: TRBJ2-7
clone size: NA
CDR3 length: 12
D gene: NA
CDR3 DNA: TGCAGTGCTAGTCACGGGAGCTACGAGCAGTACTTC
CDR3 protein: CSASHGSYEQYF

V gene: TRBV29-1
J gene: TRBJ2-7
clone size: NA
CDR3 length: 14
D gene: TRBD1
CDR3 DNA: TGCAGCGACATCAACAGGGGAAGAGACTACGAGCAGTACTTC
CDR3 protein: CSDINRGRDYEQYF

V gene: TRBV5-1
J gene: TRBJ1-4
clone size: few
CDR3 length: 14
D gene: NA
CDR3 DNA: TGCGCCAGCACCATGAAAGTCTCTAATGAAAAACTGTTTTTT
CDR3 protein: CASTMKVSNEKLFF

V gene: TRBV4-1
J gene: TRBJ1-2
clone size: once
CDR3 length: 14
D gene: NA
CDR3 DNA: TGCGCCAGCAGCCAAGGCGCCAGGGTGAATGGCTACACCTTC
CDR3 protein: CASSQGARVNGYTF

V gene: TRBV10-3
J gene: TRBJ1-2
clone size: NA
CDR3 length: 14
D gene: NA
CDR3 DNA: TGTGCCATCAGTGACGAAGGACCTAACTATGGCTACACCTTC
CDR3 protein: CAISDEGPNYGYTF

V gene: TRBV25-1
J gene: TRBJ2-3
clone size: NA
CDR3 length: 18
D gene: TRBD1
CDR3 DNA: TGTGCCAGCAGTGAATATGGGCGGACAGGGGGTTGGACAGATACGCAGTATTTT
CDR3 protein: CASSEYGRTGGWTDTQYF

V gene: TRBV29-1
J gene: TRBJ2-1
clone size: NA
CDR3 length: 12
D gene: NA
CDR3 DNA: TGCAGCGTTGAAGATTCAGGGGATGAGCAGTTCTTC
CDR3 protein: CSVEDSGDEQFF

V gene: TRBV29-1
J gene: TRBJ2-7
clone size: few
CDR3 length: 11
D gene: NA
CDR3 DNA: TGCAGCGCCACGACAGGAAACGAGCAGTACTTC
CDR3 protein: CSATTGNEQYF

V gene: TRBV5-6
J gene: TRBJ2-7
clone size: NA
CDR3 length: 18
D gene: NA
CDR3 DNA: TGTGCCAGCAGCTTGGACGTCTTCGCCCCCGGTGATACCTACGAGCAGTACTTC
CDR3 protein: CASSLDVFAPGDTYEQYF

V gene: TRBV27
J gene: TRBJ2-7
clone size: NA
CDR3 length: 16
D gene: TRBD2
CDR3 DNA: TGTGCCAGCAGTTTACGTCTAGCGGGCTCCTCCTACGAGCAGTACTTC
CDR3 protein: CASSLRLAGSSYEQYF

V gene: TRBV7-2
J gene: TRBJ2-3
clone size: NA
CDR3 length: 17
D gene: NA
CDR3 DNA: TGTGCCAGCAGCCTAATAGGGGGAATTAGTCTCACAGATACGCAGTATTTT
CDR3 protein: CASSLIGGISLTDTQYF